This TCR beta chain is drawn from a study of blood T cells in healthy people across ages. Study in general: About one barcoded TCR beta cDNA was captured per two T cells.

A second PCR, run for about 7 to 12 cycles, used a sample-barcoded 5' primer plus a J-beta primer mix. From the 5' RACE reads, TCRdb called clonotypes with MiXCR, one entry per CDR3 protein. Of fewer than 650,000 distinct CDR3 sequences in the sample, about 27% are singletons; the top ten hold over 3.5%. The same sample was also used in a study of T cells of mothers and their children. As that report states: Donation involved three healthy Caucasian mothers and the six children that they had. From each mother came over 8.5 million TCR beta CDR3 reads, and from each child came some 3.2 million.

This TCR was sampled from a boy under 10 years old in good health. Sample: blood.

DNA for the CDR3: TGTGCCAGCAGCCGAGGACGGCTCCAAGAGACCCAGTACTTC. As protein: CASSRGRLQETQYF. The rearrangement uses TRBV14 and TRBJ2-5, with D uncertain. Germline V gene data show CDR1 as SGHDN and CDR2 as FVKESK. This CDR3 is built from 14 residues. With 4 bases removed from V and 1 base from J, the gap between germline ends came to 10 bases.